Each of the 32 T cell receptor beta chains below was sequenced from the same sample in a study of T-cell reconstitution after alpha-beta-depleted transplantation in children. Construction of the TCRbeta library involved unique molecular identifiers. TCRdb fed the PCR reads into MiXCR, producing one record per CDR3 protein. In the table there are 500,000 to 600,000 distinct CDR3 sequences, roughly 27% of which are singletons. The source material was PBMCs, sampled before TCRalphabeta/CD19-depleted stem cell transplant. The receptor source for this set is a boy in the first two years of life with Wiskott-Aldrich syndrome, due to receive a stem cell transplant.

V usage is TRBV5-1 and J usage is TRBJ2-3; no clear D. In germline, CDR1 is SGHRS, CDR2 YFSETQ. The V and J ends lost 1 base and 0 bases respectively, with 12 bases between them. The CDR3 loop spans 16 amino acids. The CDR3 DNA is TGCGCCAGCAGCTTGTGGGCGTCCCAAAGCACAGATACGCAGTATTTT. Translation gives CASSLWASQSTDTQYF.

The CDR3 loop is CASSTTGWGVGTHQPQHF. The CDR3 nucleotides are TGTGCCAGCAGTACAACAGGGTGGGGTGTCGGTACTCACCAGCCCCAGCATTTT. This chain joins TRBV6-1 and TRBJ1-5; TRBD1 might be the D (6 bases). V lost 5 bases to trimming and J lost 7 bases, with 27 bases between them. The CDR3 runs 18 residues. The V gene's germline CDR1 is MNHNS and CDR2 SASEGT.

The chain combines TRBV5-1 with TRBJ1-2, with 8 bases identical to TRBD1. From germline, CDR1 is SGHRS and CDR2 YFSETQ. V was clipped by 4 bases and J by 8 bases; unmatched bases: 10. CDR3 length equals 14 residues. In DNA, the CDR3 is TGCGCCAGCAGCATCGGACAGGGCCCGGGCGGCTACACCTTC. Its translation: CASSIGQGPGGYTF.

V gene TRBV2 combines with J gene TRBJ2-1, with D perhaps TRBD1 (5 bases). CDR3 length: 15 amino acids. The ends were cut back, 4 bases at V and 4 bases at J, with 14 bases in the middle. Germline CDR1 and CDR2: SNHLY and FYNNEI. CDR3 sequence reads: CASSADSVGYNEQFF. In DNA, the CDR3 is TGTGCCAGCAGTGCAGACAGCGTAGGGTACAATGAGCAGTTCTTC.

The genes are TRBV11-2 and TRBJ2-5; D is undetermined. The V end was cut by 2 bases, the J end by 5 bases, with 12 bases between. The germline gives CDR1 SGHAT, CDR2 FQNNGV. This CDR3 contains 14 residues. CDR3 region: CASSLRAAPETQYF. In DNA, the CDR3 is TGTGCCAGCAGCTTACGGGCGGCCCCTGAGACCCAGTACTTC. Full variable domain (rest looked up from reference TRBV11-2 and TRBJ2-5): EAGVAQSPRYKIIEKRQSVAFWCNPISGHATLYWYQQILGQGPKLLIQFQNNGVVDDSQLPKDRFSAERLKGVDSTLKIQPAKLEDSAVYLCASSLRAAPETQYFGPGTRLLVL.

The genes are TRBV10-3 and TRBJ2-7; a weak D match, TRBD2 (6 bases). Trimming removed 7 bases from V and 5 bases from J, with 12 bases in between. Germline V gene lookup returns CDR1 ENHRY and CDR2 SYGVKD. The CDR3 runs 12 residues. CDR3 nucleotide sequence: TGTGCCATCAAAGGAGGGCCAAACGAGCAGTACTTC. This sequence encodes CAIKGGPNEQYF.

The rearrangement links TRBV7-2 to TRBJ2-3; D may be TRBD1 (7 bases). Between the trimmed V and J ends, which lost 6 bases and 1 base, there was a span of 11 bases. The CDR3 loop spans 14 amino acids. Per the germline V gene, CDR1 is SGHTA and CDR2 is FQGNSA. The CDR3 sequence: CASRSRGGTDTQYF. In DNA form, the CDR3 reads TGTGCCAGCAGGTCCAGGGGGGGCACAGATACGCAGTATTTT.

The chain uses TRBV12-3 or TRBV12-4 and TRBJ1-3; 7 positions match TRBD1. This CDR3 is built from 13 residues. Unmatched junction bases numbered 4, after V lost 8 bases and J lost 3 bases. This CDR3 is CASGGGGGNTIYF. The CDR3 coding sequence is TGTGCCAGCGGAGGGGGCGGTGGAAACACCATATATTTT.

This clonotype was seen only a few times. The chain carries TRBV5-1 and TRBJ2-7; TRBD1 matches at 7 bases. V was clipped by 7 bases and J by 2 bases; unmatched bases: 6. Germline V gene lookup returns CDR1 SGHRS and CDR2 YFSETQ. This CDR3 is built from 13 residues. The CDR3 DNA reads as TGCGCCAGCCGGCTCGGGACAGCCTACGAGCAGTACTTC. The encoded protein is CASRLGTAYEQYF.

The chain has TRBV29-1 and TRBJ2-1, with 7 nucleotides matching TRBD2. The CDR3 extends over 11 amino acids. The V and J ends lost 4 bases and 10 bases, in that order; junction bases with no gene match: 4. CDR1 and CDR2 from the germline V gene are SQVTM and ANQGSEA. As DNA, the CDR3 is TGCAGCGTTGGGGGACTAAGCGAGCAGTTCTTC. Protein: CSVGGLSEQFF.

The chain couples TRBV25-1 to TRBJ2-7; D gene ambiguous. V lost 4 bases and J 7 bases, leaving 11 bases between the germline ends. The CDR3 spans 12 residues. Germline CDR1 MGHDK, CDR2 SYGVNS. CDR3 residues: CASSGVNQEQYF. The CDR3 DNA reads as TGTGCCAGCAGTGGGGTTAATCAAGAGCAGTACTTC.

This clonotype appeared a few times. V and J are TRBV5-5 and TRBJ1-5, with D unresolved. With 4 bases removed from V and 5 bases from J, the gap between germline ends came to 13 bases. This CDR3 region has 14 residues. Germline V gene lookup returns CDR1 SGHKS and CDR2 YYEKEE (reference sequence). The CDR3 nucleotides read TGTGCCAGCAGCACAGCAATCATAGATCAGCCCCAGCATTTT. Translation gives CASSTAIIDQPQHF.

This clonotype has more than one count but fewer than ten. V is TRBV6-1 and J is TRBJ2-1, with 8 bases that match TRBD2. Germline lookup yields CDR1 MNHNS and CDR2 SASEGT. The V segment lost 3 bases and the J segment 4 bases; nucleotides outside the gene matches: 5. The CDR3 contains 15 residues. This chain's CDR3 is CASSDALADYNEQFF. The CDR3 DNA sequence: TGTGCCAGCAGTGACGCACTAGCGGATTACAATGAGCAGTTCTTC.

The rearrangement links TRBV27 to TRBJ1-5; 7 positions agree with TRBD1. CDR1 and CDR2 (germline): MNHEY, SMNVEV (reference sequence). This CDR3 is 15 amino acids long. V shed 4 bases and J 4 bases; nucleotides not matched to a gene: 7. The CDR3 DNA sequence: TGTGCCAGCAGTTCTGACAGGGCGTTAAATCAGCCCCAGCATTTT. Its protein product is CASSSDRALNQPQHF.

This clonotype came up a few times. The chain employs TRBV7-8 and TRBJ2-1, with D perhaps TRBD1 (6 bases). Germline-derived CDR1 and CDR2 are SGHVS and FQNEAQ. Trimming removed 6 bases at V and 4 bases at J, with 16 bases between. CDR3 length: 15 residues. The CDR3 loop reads CASSGGRGAYNEQFF. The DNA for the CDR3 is TGTGCCAGCAGTGGGGGCAGGGGTGCTTACAATGAGCAGTTCTTC.

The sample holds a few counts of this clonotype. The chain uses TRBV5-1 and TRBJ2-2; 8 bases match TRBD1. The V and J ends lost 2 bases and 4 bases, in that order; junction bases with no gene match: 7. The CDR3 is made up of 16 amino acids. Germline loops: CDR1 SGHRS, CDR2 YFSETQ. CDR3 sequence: CASSFTGQVTTGELFF. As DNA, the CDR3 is TGCGCCAGCAGCTTCACGGGACAGGTTACCACCGGGGAGCTGTTTTTT.

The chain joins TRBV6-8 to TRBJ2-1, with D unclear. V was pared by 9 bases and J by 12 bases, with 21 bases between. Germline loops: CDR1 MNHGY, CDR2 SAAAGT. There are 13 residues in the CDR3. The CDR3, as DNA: TGTGCCAGGACTCCACAGACCGCTCCAAGGCAGTTCTTC. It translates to CARTPQTAPRQFF.

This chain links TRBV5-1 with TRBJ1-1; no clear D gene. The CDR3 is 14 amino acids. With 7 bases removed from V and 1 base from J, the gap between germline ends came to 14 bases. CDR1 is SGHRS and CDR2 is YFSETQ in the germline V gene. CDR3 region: CASGSDPRNTEAFF. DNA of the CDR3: TGCGCCAGCGGGTCAGACCCCCGGAACACTGAAGCTTTCTTT.

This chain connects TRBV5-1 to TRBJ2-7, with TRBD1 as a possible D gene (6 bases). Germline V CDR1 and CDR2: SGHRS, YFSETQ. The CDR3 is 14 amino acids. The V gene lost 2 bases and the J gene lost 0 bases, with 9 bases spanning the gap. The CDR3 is CASSLRDNSYEQYF. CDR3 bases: TGCGCCAGCAGCTTAAGGGACAACTCCTACGAGCAGTACTTC.

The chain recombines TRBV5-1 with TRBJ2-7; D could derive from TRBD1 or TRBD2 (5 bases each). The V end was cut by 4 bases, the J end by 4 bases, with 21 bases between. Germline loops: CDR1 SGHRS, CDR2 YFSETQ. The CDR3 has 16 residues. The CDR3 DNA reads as TGCGCCAGCAGCAGGAGCTCCGGGACGGGTCAATACGAGCAGTACTTC. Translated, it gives CASSRSSGTGQYEQYF. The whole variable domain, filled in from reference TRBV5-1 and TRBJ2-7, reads KAGVTQTPRYLIKTRGQQVTLSCSPISGHRSVSWYQQTPGQGLQFLFEYFSETQRNKGNFPGRFSGRQFSNSRSEMNVSTLELGDSALYLCASSRSSGTGQYEQYFGPGTRLTVT.

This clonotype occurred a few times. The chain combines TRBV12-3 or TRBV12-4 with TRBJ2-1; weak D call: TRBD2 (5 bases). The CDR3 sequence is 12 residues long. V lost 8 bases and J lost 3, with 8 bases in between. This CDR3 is CASRRGYNEQFF. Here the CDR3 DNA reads TGTGCCAGCCGACGGGGCTACAATGAGCAGTTCTTC.

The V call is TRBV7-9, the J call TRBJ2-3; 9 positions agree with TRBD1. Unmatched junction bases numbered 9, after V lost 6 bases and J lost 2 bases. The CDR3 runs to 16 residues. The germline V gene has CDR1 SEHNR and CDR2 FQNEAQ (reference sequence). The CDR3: CASSPRDREATDTQYF. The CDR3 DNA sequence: TGTGCCAGCAGTCCTCGGGACAGGGAAGCCACAGATACGCAGTATTTT.

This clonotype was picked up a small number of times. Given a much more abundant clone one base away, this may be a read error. The CDR3 loop is CASSLAGTTGELFF. CDR3 coding DNA: TGTGCCAGCAGCTTAGCGGGGACCACCGGGGAGCTGTTTTTT. This chain connects TRBV28 to TRBJ2-2, with 8 bases that match TRBD2. The CDR3 is 14 residues long. With 6 bases clipped from V and 4 bases from J, the junction kept 4 bases outside the gene matches. Germline CDR1 reads MDHEN; CDR2 reads SYDVKM.

For the CDR3, the DNA is TGTGCCAGCAGCGGACAGGGGAGTTTCCACATCAACACTGAAGCTTTCTTT. This translates into CASSGQGSFHINTEAFF. The rearrangement uses TRBV5-5 and TRBJ1-1; 9 bases are shared with TRBD1. The junction had 12 bases not matched to a gene; V was cut back by 4 bases and J by 2 bases. The CDR3 contains 17 residues. From germline, CDR1 is SGHKS and CDR2 YYEKEE (reference sequence). Together with reference TRBV5-5 and TRBJ1-1, the CDR3 gives the full variable domain: DAGVTQSPTHLIKTRGQQVTLRCSPISGHKSVSWYQQVLGQGPQFIFQYYEKEERGRGNFPDRFSARQFPNYSSELNVNALLLGDSALYLCASSGQGSFHINTEAFFGQGTRLTVV.

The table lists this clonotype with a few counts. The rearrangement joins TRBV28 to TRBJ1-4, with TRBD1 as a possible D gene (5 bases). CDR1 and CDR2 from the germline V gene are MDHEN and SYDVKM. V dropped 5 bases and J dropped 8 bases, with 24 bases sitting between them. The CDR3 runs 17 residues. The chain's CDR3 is CASSALKSRDGEEKLFF. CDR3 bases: TGTGCCAGCAGTGCCCTAAAATCCAGGGATGGGGAGGAAAAACTGTTTTTT. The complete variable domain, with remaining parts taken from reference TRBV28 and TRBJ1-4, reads DVKVTQSSRYLVKRTGEKVFLECVQDMDHENMFWYRQDPGLGLRLIYFSYDVKMKEKGDIPEGYSVSREKKERFSLILESASTNQTSMYLCASSALKSRDGEEKLFFGSGTQLSVL.

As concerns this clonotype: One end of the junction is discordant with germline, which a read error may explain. CDR3 sequence (DNA): TGTGCCATCAGTGATGGGGACAGGTTTTTTTTT. Its protein is CAISDGDRFFF. The chain carries TRBV10-3 and TRBJ1-5; the match to TRBD1 covers 8 bases. This CDR3 region has 11 residues. Germline loops: CDR1 ENHRY, CDR2 SYGVKD.

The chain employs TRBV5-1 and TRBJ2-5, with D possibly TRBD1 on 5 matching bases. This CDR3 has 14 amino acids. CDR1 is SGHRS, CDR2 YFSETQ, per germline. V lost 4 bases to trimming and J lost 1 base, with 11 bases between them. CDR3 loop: CASSVPQGQETQYF. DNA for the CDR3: TGCGCCAGCAGCGTGCCCCAGGGCCAAGAGACCCAGTACTTC.

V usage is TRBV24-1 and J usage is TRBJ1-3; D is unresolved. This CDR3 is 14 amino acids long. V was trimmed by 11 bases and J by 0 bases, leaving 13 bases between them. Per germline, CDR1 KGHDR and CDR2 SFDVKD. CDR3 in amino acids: CANPHVDSGNTIYF. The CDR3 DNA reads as TGTGCCAACCCTCATGTCGACTCTGGAAACACCATATATTTT.

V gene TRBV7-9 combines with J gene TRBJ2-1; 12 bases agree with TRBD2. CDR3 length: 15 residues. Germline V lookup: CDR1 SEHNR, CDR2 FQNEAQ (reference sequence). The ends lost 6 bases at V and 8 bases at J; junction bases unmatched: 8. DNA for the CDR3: TGTGCCAGCAGGTCTAGCGGGAGGGCCAAGGATGAGCAGTTCTTC. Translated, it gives CASRSSGRAKDEQFF.

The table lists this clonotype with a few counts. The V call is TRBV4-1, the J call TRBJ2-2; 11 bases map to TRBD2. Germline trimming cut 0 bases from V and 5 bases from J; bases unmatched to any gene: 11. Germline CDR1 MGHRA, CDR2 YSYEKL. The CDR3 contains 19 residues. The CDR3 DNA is TGCGCCAGCAGCCAAGATAGTTTTTCTAGCGGGAGGCGGACCGGGGAGCTGTTTTTT. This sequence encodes CASSQDSFSSGRRTGELFF.

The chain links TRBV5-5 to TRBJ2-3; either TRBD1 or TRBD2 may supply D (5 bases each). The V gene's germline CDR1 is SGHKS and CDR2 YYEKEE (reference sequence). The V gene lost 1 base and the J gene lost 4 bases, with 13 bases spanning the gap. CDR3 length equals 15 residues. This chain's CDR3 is CASSLLLRDADTQYF. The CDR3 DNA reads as TGTGCCAGCAGCTTGTTGCTACGGGACGCAGATACGCAGTATTTT. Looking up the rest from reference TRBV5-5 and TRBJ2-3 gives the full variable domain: DAGVTQSPTHLIKTRGQQVTLRCSPISGHKSVSWYQQVLGQGPQFIFQYYEKEERGRGNFPDRFSARQFPNYSSELNVNALLLGDSALYLCASSLLLRDADTQYFGPGTRLTVL.

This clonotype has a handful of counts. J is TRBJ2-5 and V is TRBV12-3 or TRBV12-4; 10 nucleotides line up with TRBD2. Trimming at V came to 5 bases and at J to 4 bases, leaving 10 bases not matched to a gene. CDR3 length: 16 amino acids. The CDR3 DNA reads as TGTGCCAGCAGTGAAAATCCGGGACTAGCGCCAGAGACCCAGTACTTC. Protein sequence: CASSENPGLAPETQYF.